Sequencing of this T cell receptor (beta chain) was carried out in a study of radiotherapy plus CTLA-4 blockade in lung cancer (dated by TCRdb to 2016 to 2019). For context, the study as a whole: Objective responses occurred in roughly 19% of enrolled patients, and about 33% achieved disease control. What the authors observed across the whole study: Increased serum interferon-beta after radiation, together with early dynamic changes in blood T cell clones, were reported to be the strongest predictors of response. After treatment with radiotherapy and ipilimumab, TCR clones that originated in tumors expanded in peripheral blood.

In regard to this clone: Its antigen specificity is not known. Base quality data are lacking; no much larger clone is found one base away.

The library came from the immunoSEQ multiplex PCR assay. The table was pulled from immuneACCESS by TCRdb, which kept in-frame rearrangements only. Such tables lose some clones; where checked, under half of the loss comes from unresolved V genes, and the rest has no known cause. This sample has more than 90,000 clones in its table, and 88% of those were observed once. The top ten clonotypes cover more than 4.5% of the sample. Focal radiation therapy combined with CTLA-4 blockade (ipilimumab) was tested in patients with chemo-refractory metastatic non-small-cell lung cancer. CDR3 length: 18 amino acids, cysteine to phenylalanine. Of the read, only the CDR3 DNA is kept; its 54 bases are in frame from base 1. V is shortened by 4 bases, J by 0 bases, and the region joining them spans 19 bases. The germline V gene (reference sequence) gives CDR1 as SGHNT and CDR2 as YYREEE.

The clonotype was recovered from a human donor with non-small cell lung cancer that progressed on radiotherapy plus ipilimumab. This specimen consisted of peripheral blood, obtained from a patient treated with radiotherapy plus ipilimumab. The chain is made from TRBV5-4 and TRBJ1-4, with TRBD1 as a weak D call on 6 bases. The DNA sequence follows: TGTGCCAGCAGCCCGGGGGGGCGGTTAGGGGCAACTAATGAAAAACTGTTTTTT. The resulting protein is CASSPGGRLGATNEKLFF.